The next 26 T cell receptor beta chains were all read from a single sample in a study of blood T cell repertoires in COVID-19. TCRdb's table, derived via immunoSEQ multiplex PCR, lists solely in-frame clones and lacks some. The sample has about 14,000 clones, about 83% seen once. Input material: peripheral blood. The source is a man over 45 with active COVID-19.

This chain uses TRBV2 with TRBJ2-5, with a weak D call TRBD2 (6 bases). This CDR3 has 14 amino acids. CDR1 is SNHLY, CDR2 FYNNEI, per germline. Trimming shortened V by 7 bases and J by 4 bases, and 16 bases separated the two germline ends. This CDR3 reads CASISRGRGETQYF. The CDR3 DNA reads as TGTGCCAGCATTAGTAGAGGGCGGGGAGAGACCCAGTACTTC. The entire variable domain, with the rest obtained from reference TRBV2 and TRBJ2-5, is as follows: EPEVTQTPSHQVTQMGQEVILRCVPISNHLYFYWYRQILGQKVEFLVSFYNNEISEKSEIFDDQFSVERPDGSNFTLKIRSTKLEDSAMYFCASISRGRGETQYFGPGTRLLVL.

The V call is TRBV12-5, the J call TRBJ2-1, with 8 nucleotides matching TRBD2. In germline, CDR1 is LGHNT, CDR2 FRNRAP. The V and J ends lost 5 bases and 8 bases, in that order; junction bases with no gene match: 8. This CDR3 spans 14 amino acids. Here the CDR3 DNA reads TGTGCTAGTGGTCCGGATAGCGGGAAGGATGAGCAGTTCTTC. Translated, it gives CASGPDSGKDEQFF.

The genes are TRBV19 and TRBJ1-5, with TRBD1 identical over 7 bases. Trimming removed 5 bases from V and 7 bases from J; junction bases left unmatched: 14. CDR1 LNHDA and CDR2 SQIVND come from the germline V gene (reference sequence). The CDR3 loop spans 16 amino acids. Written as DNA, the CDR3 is TGTGCCAGTAGTGCGACCCGGGACAGCTTCGGACAGCCCCAGCATTTT. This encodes CASSATRDSFGQPQHF.

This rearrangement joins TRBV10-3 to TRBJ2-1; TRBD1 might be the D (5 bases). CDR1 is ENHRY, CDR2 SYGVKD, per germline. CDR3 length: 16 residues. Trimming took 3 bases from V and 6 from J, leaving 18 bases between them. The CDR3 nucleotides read TGTGCCATCAGTGACCAGGGAAATTCGGCTAGCAATGAGCAGTTCTTC. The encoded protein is CAISDQGNSASNEQFF.

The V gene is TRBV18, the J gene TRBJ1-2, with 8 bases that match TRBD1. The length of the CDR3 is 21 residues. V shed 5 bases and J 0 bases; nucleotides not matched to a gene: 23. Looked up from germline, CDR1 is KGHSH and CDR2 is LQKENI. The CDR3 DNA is TGTGCCAGCTCAAGGGACAGGAGGGCCAGGCATTCGGACCCCTCTAACTATGGCTACACCTTC. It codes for CASSRDRRARHSDPSNYGYTF. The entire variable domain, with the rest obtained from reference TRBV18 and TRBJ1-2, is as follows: NAGVMQNPRHLVRRRGQEARLRCSPMKGHSHVYWYRQLPEEGLKFMVYLQKENIIDESGMPKERFSAEFPKEGPSILRIQQVVRGDSAAYFCASSRDRRARHSDPSNYGYTFGSGTRLTVV.

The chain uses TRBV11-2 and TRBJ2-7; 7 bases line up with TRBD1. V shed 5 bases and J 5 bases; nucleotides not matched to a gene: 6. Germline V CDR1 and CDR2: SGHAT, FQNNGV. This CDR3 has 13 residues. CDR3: CASSPTGAHEQYF. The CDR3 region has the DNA TGTGCCAGCAGCCCAACAGGGGCCCACGAGCAGTACTTC.

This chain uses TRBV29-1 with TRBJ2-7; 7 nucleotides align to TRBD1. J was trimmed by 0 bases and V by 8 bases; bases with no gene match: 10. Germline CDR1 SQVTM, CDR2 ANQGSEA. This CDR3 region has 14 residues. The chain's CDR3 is CSPVGTVNSYEQYF. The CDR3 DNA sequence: TGCAGCCCTGTCGGGACAGTCAACTCCTACGAGCAGTACTTC.

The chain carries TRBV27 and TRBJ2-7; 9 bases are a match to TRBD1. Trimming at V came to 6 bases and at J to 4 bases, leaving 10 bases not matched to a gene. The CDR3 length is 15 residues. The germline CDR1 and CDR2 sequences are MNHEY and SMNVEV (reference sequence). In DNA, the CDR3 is TGTGCCAGCAGCCTTACAGGGGGCGCCGGATACGAGCAGTACTTC. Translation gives CASSLTGGAGYEQYF.

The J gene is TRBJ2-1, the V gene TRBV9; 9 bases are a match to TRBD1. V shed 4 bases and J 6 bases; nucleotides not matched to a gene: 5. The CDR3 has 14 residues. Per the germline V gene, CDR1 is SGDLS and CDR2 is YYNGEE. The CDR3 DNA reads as TGTGCCAGCAGCACACAGGGGGCCCCCAATGAGCAGTTCTTC. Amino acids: CASSTQGAPNEQFF.

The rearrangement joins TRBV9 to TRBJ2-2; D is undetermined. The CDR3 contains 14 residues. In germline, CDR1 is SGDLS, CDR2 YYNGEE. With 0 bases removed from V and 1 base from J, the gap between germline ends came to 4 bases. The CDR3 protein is CASSVAGNTGELFF. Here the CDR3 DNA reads TGTGCCAGCAGCGTAGCAGGGAACACCGGGGAGCTGTTTTTT.

In DNA, the CDR3 is TGTGCCAGTAGTATTGAGGGGGTCCGCCGGGCCCAGCATTTT. Translating gives CASSIEGVRRAQHF. The rearrangement links TRBV19 to TRBJ1-5; weak D call: TRBD1 (6 bases). The CDR3 is 14 amino acids. The germline V and J ends were trimmed by 3 bases and 11 bases, with 17 bases remaining between them. Germline V CDR1 and CDR2: LNHDA, SQIVND (reference sequence).

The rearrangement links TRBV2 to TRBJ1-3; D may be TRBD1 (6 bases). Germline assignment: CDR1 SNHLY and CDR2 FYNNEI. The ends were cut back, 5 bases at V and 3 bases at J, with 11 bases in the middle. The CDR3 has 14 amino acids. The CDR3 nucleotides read TGTGCCAGCAGTAAGACAGGAGGTGGAAACACCATATATTTT. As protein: CASSKTGGGNTIYF.

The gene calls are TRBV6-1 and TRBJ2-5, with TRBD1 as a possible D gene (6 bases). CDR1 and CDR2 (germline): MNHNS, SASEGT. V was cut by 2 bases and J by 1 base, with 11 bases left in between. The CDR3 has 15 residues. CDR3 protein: CASSETHRAQETQYF. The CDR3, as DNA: TGTGCCAGCAGTGAAACTCACAGGGCCCAAGAGACCCAGTACTTC.

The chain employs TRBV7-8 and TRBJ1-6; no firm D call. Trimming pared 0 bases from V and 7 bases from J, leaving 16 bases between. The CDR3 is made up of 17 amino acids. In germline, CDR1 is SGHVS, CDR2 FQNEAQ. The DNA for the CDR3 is TGTGCCAGCAGCTTAGCGCGGACTGCCGGGGAGAATTCACCCCTCCACTTT. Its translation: CASSLARTAGENSPLHF. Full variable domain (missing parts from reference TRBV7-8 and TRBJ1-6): GAGVSQSPRYKVAKRGQDVALRCDPISGHVSLFWYQQALGQGPEFLTYFQNEAQLDKSGLPSDRFFAERPEGSVSTLKIQRTQQEDSAVYLCASSLARTAGENSPLHFGNGTRLTVT.

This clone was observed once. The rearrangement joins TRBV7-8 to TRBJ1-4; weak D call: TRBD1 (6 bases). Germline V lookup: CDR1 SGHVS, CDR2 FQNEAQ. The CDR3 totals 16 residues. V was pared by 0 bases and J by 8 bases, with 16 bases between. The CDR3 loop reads CASSLALGARREKLFF. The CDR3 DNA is TGTGCCAGCAGCTTAGCACTGGGGGCGCGTAGGGAAAAACTGTTTTTT.

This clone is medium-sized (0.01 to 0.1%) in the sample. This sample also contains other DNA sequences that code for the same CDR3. CDR3 sequence reads: CASSLSPAGNTGELFF. The CDR3 DNA sequence: TGTGCCAGCAGCCTCTCCCCGGCAGGGAACACCGGGGAGCTGTTTTTT. The chain couples TRBV7-9 to TRBJ2-2, with unresolved D. Germline assignment: CDR1 SEHNR and CDR2 FQNEAQ (reference sequence). Trimming took 5 bases from V and 1 from J, leaving 14 bases between them. The CDR3 is 16 amino acids.

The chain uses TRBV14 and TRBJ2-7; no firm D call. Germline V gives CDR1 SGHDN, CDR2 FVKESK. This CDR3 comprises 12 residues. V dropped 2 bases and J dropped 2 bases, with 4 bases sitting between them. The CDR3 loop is CASSQSPYEQYF. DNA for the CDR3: TGTGCCAGCAGCCAATCTCCCTACGAGCAGTACTTC.

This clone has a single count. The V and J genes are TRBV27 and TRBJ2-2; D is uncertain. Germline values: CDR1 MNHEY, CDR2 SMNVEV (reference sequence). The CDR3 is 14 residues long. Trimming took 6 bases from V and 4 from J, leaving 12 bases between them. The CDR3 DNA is TGTGCCAGCAGGCCCCTTCTAACCACCGGGGAGCTGTTTTTT. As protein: CASRPLLTTGELFF.

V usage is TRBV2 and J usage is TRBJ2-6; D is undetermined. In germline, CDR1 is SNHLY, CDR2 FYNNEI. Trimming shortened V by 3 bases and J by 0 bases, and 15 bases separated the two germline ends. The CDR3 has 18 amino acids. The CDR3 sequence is CASSDPAPGPSGANVLTF. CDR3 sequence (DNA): TGTGCCAGCAGTGACCCCGCACCAGGTCCCTCTGGGGCCAACGTCCTGACTTTC. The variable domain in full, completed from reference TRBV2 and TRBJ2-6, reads EPEVTQTPSHQVTQMGQEVILRCVPISNHLYFYWYRQILGQKVEFLVSFYNNEISEKSEIFDDQFSVERPDGSNFTLKIRSTKLEDSAMYFCASSDPAPGPSGANVLTFGAGSRLTVL.

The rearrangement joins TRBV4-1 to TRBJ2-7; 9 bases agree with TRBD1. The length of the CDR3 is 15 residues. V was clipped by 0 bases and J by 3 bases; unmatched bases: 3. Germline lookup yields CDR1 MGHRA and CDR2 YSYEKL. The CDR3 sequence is CASSQEQGAYYEQYF. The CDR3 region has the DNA TGCGCCAGCAGCCAAGAACAGGGGGCATACTACGAGCAGTACTTC.

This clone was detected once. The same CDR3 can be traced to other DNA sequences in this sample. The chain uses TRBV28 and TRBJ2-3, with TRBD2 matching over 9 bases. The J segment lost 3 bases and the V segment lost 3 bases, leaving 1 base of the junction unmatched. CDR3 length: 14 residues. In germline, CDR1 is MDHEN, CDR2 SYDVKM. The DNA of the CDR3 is TGTGCCAGCAGTTTCCTAGCGGGAACAGATACGCAGTATTTT. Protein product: CASSFLAGTDTQYF.

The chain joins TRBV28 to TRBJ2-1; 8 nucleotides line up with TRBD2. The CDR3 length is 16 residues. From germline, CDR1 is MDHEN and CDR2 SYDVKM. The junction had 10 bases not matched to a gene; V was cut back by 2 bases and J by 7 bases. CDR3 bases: TGTGCCAGCAGTTTAGTGTTACTAGCGGATGGGAATGAGCAGTTCTTC. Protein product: CASSLVLLADGNEQFF.

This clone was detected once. The CDR3 loop is CASSLGLAGVGDEQFF. The DNA of the CDR3 is TGTGCCAGCAGCCTTGGACTAGCGGGAGTAGGGGATGAGCAGTTCTTC. This chain joins TRBV9 and TRBJ2-1, with 13 bases that match TRBD2. The V gene end was trimmed by 4 bases and the J gene end by 8 bases; junction bases not matched to a gene: 9. The CDR3 is made up of 16 amino acids. Looked up from germline, CDR1 is SGDLS and CDR2 is YYNGEE.

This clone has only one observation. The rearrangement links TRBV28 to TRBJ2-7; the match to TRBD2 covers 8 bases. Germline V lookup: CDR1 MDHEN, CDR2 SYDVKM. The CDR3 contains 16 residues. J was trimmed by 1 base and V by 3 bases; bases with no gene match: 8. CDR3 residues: CASSFPGLVSSYEQYF. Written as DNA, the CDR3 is TGTGCCAGCAGTTTCCCGGGACTAGTTTCGTCCTACGAGCAGTACTTC.

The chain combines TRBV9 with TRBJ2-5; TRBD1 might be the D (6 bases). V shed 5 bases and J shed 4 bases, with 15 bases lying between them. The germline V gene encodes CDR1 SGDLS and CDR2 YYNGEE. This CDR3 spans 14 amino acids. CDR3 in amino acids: CASSAPGETETQYF. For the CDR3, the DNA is TGTGCCAGCAGTGCCCCAGGGGAGACAGAGACCCAGTACTTC.

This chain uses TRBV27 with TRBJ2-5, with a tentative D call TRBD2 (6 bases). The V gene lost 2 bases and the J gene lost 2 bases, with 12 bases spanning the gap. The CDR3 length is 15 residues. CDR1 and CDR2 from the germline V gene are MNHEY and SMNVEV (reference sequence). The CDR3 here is CASSLLPGRQETQYF. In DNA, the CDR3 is TGTGCCAGCAGTTTACTTCCCGGGAGACAAGAGACCCAGTACTTC.